Below, 21 T cell receptor beta chains from the same sample are listed, as sequenced in a study of T-cell reconstitution after alpha-beta-depleted transplantation in children. TCRbeta library preparation incorporated unique molecular identifiers. Using its own MiXCR run on the PCR reads, TCRdb lists one record per CDR3 protein. The sample records around 400,000 distinct CDR3 sequences, around 21% being singletons. The starting material was PBMCs from the stem cell graft donor, obtained from the stem cell graft. The receptors derive from a human donor who donated a stem cell graft to a child with acute myeloid leukemia.

This clonotype was counted between two and nine times. The chain couples TRBV18 to TRBJ2-7; perhaps D is TRBD1 or TRBD2 (8 bases each). The CDR3 runs to 16 residues. V was trimmed by 6 bases and J by 5 bases, leaving 23 bases between them. Germline assignment: CDR1 KGHSH and CDR2 LQKENI. CDR3 residues: CASSPGGVAGQDEQYF. The DNA for the CDR3 is TGTGCCAGCTCGCCGGGGGGAGTAGCGGGACAGGACGAGCAGTACTTC.

The chain carries TRBV28 and TRBJ2-1, with D perhaps matching TRBD2 (5 bases). This CDR3 is 17 amino acids long. CDR1 MDHEN and CDR2 SYDVKM come from the germline V gene. Trimming removed 3 bases from V and 7 bases from J, with 22 bases in between. CDR3 DNA: TGTGCCAGCAGTTTGCCTCTTACTAGACCCCCTGGGAATGAGCAGTTCTTC. Translation: CASSLPLTRPPGNEQFF.

This clonotype was counted only a few times. The chain carries TRBV5-1 and TRBJ2-1, with 12 bases fitting TRBD2. V dropped 3 bases and J dropped 2; count of bases not matched to a gene: 3. Germline CDR1 and CDR2: SGHRS and YFSETQ. The CDR3 runs 16 residues. The CDR3 DNA is TGCGCCAGCAGCTGGACTAGCGGGAACACCTACAATGAGCAGTTCTTC. Encoded protein: CASSWTSGNTYNEQFF.

This clonotype was found many times. The CDR3: CSVERRLTNTEAFF. The CDR3 region has the DNA TGCAGCGTTGAAAGGCGACTGACGAACACTGAAGCTTTCTTT. This chain uses TRBV29-1 with TRBJ1-1; the D is unclear. Germline V lookup: CDR1 SQVTM, CDR2 ANQGSEA. This CDR3 is built from 14 residues. Trimming cost V 2 bases and J 1 base, with 11 bases left between them.

This clonotype was detected many times. The chain carries TRBV5-1 and TRBJ1-1, with TRBD1 matching over 8 bases. The germline V gene has CDR1 SGHRS and CDR2 YFSETQ. The ends lost 0 bases at V and 5 bases at J; junction bases unmatched: 3. This CDR3 has 14 amino acids. CDR3 residues: CASSLEQGGTEAFF. CDR3 DNA: TGCGCCAGCAGCTTGGAACAGGGGGGGACTGAAGCTTTCTTT. Filled out from reference TRBV5-1 and TRBJ1-1, the complete variable domain reads KAGVTQTPRYLIKTRGQQVTLSCSPISGHRSVSWYQQTPGQGLQFLFEYFSETQRNKGNFPGRFSGRQFSNSRSEMNVSTLELGDSALYLCASSLEQGGTEAFFGQGTRLTVV.

This clonotype was detected a few times. V is TRBV5-5 and J is TRBJ2-3, with TRBD1 matching over 7 bases. Germline-derived CDR1 and CDR2 are SGHKS and YYEKEE (reference sequence). The trim removed 4 bases at V and 5 bases at J, leaving 10 bases unmatched. The CDR3 length is 15 residues. CDR3 DNA: TGTGCCAGCAGCCCCACAAACAGGGGTGGAGATACGCAGTATTTT. It yields the protein CASSPTNRGGDTQYF.

The J gene is TRBJ1-1, the V gene TRBV11-1, with 11 bases that match TRBD1. The V segment lost 5 bases and the J segment 5 bases; nucleotides outside the gene matches: 16. Per germline, CDR1 SGHAT and CDR2 FQDESV (reference sequence). The CDR3 spans 18 residues. CDR3 DNA: TGTGCCAGCAGCGGCCCGAAGCTTGAGGGACAGGGGGGTACTGAAGCTTTCTTT. Its protein product is CASSGPKLEGQGGTEAFF.

The V and J genes are TRBV3-1 and TRBJ2-1; possibly TRBD2 for D (6 bases). The germline V and J ends were trimmed by 1 base and 9 bases, with 10 bases remaining between them. This CDR3 contains 13 residues. The germline CDR1 and CDR2 sequences are LGHDT and YNNKEL (reference sequence). This chain's CDR3 is CASSQVVEGEQFF. CDR3 DNA: TGTGCCAGCAGCCAAGTCGTGGAGGGTGAGCAGTTCTTC.

This clonotype occurred a few times. The rearrangement links TRBV21-1 to TRBJ2-2. TRBV21-1 is an annotated pseudogene. The CDR3 loop spans 15 amino acids. CDR3 protein: CASSKSSTNTGELFF. As DNA, the CDR3 is TGTGCCAGCAGCAAATCCAGCACGAACACCGGGGAGCTGTTTTTT.

This clonotype was seen a few times. The gene calls are TRBV6-4 and TRBJ1-2; possibly TRBD1 for D (5 bases). CDR3 length: 13 amino acids. Germline CDR1 and CDR2: MRHNA and SNTAGT. Trimming took 0 bases from V and 7 from J, leaving 9 bases between them. In nucleotides, the CDR3 is TGTGCCAGCAGTGACTCACAAGGGACTGGCTACACCTTC. It encodes CASSDSQGTGYTF.

The V call is TRBV4-3, the J call TRBJ2-3, with D perhaps being TRBD1 or TRBD2 (5 bases each). The V gene's germline CDR1 is LGHNA and CDR2 YSLEER. This CDR3 is 15 amino acids long. Trimming pared 0 bases from V and 6 bases from J, leaving 13 bases between. The CDR3 DNA sequence: TGCGCCAGCAGCCAAGAGCGGGCAGGGACGGATACGCAGTATTTT. Translated: CASSQERAGTDTQYF.

This clonotype has more than one count but fewer than ten. The genes are TRBV4-3 and TRBJ1-1; 8 bases are shared with TRBD1. This CDR3 is 16 amino acids long. Trimming removed 0 bases from V and 2 bases from J; junction bases left unmatched: 5. Germline-derived CDR1 and CDR2 are LGHNA and YSLEER. CDR3 sequence (DNA): TGCGCCAGCAGCCAAGATGCAGGGGGCCTAAACACTGAAGCTTTCTTT. This codes for CASSQDAGGLNTEAFF.

This clonotype was seen a few times. The chain uses TRBV5-1 and TRBJ2-7, with 7 bases aligning to TRBD1. The CDR3 is 14 residues long. Germline-derived CDR1 and CDR2 are SGHRS and YFSETQ. The V and J ends lost 2 bases and 3 bases, in that order; junction bases with no gene match: 5. In DNA form, the CDR3 reads TGCGCCAGCAGCTTACCACAGGGGAACTACGAGCAGTACTTC. Its protein is CASSLPQGNYEQYF. The full variable domain, its missing parts supplied by reference TRBV5-1 and TRBJ2-7, is KAGVTQTPRYLIKTRGQQVTLSCSPISGHRSVSWYQQTPGQGLQFLFEYFSETQRNKGNFPGRFSGRQFSNSRSEMNVSTLELGDSALYLCASSLPQGNYEQYFGPGTRLTVT.

The V and J genes are TRBV28 and TRBJ2-7, with D perhaps TRBD1 or TRBD2 (6 bases each). V was clipped by 3 bases and J by 1 base, with 13 bases between them. The CDR3 covers 15 residues. Germline-derived CDR1 and CDR2 are MDHEN and SYDVKM. The CDR3 sequence: CASSLEGGTSYEQYF. In DNA form, the CDR3 reads TGTGCCAGCAGTTTGGAGGGGGGCACTTCCTACGAGCAGTACTTC.

The gene calls are TRBV7-8 and TRBJ2-2; TRBD2 aligns across 9 bases. CDR3 length: 15 residues. After removal of 1 base from V and 7 bases from J, the junction contained 4 bases not matched to a gene. Germline V gene sequence: CDR1 SGHVS, CDR2 FQNEAQ. Here the CDR3 DNA reads TGTGCCAGCAGCTTAGTTGGCGGGAGGGACGGGGAGCTGTTTTTT. Its translation: CASSLVGGRDGELFF.

This clonotype has just a few counts. The gene calls are TRBV15 and TRBJ2-1; TRBD2 aligns across 14 bases. Germline CDR1 is LNHNV and CDR2 is YYDKDF (reference sequence). CDR3 length: 20 amino acids. The J segment lost 5 bases and the V segment lost 5 bases, leaving 17 bases of the junction unmatched. CDR3 bases: TGTGCCACCAGCGACCGACTAGCGGGAGGGGCAGGATTCCTGGACAATGAGCAGTTCTTC. Translation: CATSDRLAGGAGFLDNEQFF.

This clonotype has only a few counts. The rearrangement links TRBV24-1 to TRBJ2-3, with TRBD2 identical over 14 bases. This CDR3 region has 20 residues. Germline lookup yields CDR1 KGHDR and CDR2 SFDVKD. Germline trimming cut 6 bases from V and 3 bases from J; bases unmatched to any gene: 16. Here the CDR3 DNA reads TGTGCCACCAGTCTAACCGACGTACCAGGGACTAGCGGGAGAACAGATACGCAGTATTTT. Amino acid sequence: CATSLTDVPGTSGRTDTQYF.

This clonotype was observed a few times. This chain links TRBV20-1 with TRBJ2-1; TRBD2 agrees at 12 bases. Germline V gene data show CDR1 as DFQATT and CDR2 as SNEGSKA (reference sequence). Unmatched junction bases numbered 8, after V lost 3 bases and J lost 2 bases. The CDR3 extends over 17 amino acids. The CDR3 reads CSARASGRAYPYNEQFF. As DNA, the CDR3 is TGCAGTGCTAGGGCTAGCGGGAGGGCCTACCCCTACAATGAGCAGTTCTTC.

This clonotype came up many times. V usage is TRBV3-1 and J usage is TRBJ2-1; 9 nucleotides agree with TRBD2. Germline V gene sequence: CDR1 LGHDT, CDR2 YNNKEL (reference sequence). J gave up 6 bases and V 2 bases, and 11 bases lay outside the gene matches. This CDR3 is 17 amino acids long. The CDR3 sequence is CASSQPLTGLALNEQFF. CDR3 sequence (DNA): TGTGCCAGCAGCCAACCCCTGACGGGACTAGCCCTCAATGAGCAGTTCTTC.

The rearrangement uses TRBV20-1 and TRBJ2-3; TRBD2 matches 13 bases. V trimming: 3 bases; J trimming: 4 bases; junction bases outside the gene matches: 10. CDR1 and CDR2 (germline): DFQATT, SNEGSKA (reference sequence). The CDR3 loop spans 17 amino acids. The CDR3: CSARGTSGRAIADTQYF. The CDR3 DNA is TGCAGTGCTAGGGGTACTAGCGGGAGGGCCATTGCAGATACGCAGTATTTT.

This clonotype came up many times. The V gene is TRBV20-1, the J gene TRBJ1-4; the D gene is possibly TRBD1 (5 bases). The germline V gene encodes CDR1 DFQATT and CDR2 SNEGSKA (reference sequence). The CDR3 consists of 13 residues. The ends were cut back, 5 bases at V and 7 bases at J, with 14 bases in the middle. The CDR3: CSAHVQGSEKLFF. The CDR3, as DNA: TGCAGTGCTCATGTCCAGGGAAGTGAAAAACTGTTTTTT.